This T cell receptor (beta chain) was observed in a study of blood T cell repertoires in COVID-19. The CDR3 runs 15 residues. With 6 bases clipped from V and 1 base from J, the junction kept 4 bases outside the gene matches. The germline CDR1 and CDR2 sequences are MNHEY and SVGAGI. Using immunoSEQ multiplex PCR, the repertoire was profiled, and TCRdb retains in-frame clones only, with some absent. Among 250,000 or so clones listed, 70% to 90% were seen once. The clonotype was recovered from a woman aged 50 to 65 who had recovered from COVID-19. Specimen: PBMCs or T cells enriched from blood (not recorded which). This chain uses TRBV6-5 with TRBJ2-2, with 8 bases identical to TRBD1. CDR3 DNA sequence: TGTGCCAGCAGCCCGGACAGGGAGAACACCGGGGAGCTGTTTTTT. Its translation: CASSPDRENTGELFF.